These 17 T cell receptor beta chains came from one sample sequenced in a study of cytomegalovirus exposure and HLA in healthy donors. Primers: 60 Vbeta forward and 13 Jbeta reverse. Profiled with immunoSEQ multiplex PCR; TCRdb holds only in-frame clones, not every one. The table has 190,000 or so clones, 83% seen once. Sequenced material: PBMCs. Receptors originate from a man aged 50 to 59 in good health and CMV-seronegative.

The sample holds one count of this clone. The chain employs TRBV7-2 and TRBJ2-3; no clear D gene. The V end was cut by 2 bases, the J end by 1 base, with 7 bases between. CDR1 and CDR2 from the germline V gene are SGHTA and FQGNSA. The CDR3 totals 14 residues. CDR3 sequence: CASSLILGTDTQYF. The CDR3 nucleotides are TGTGCCAGCAGCTTAATTTTAGGCACAGATACGCAGTATTTT.

The chain joins TRBV7-8 to TRBJ2-3; D not certain. Trimming left V 5 bases short and J 5 bases short, with 11 bases between. The CDR3 runs 13 residues. From germline, CDR1 is SGHVS and CDR2 FQNEAQ. The CDR3 DNA reads as TGTGCCAGCAGCGCCCTAGTGGGAGATACGCAGTATTTT. Translating gives CASSALVGDTQYF.

The chain is built from TRBV2 and TRBJ2-7, with a weak D call TRBD2 (5 bases). The CDR3 consists of 14 residues. V lost 8 bases and J 1 base, leaving 15 bases between the germline ends. Germline CDR1 SNHLY, CDR2 FYNNEI. CDR3 in amino acids: CASAEGWRSYEQYF. The CDR3 DNA sequence: TGTGCCAGCGCCGAGGGCTGGAGGTCCTACGAGCAGTACTTC.

The V call is TRBV5-1, the J call TRBJ2-5, with D possibly TRBD2 on 6 matching bases. The J call may be in error: the DNA end matches TRBJ2-7 better. This CDR3 region has 15 residues. Germline loops: CDR1 SGHRS, CDR2 YFSETQ. The CDR3 region has the DNA TGCGCCAGCAGGCCCGCGGGATTAGGAACCTACGAGCAGTACTTC. This sequence encodes CASRPAGLGTYEQYF.

This chain uses TRBV7-3 with TRBJ2-3; D may be TRBD2 (6 bases). The V end lost 5 bases, the J end lost 6 bases, and 15 bases lay between the germline ends. Germline-derived CDR1 and CDR2 are SGHTA and FQGTGA. The CDR3 has 14 amino acids. The CDR3: CASSPTGGPDTQYF. The CDR3 DNA is TGTGCCAGCAGCCCCACTGGAGGGCCCGATACGCAGTATTTT.

A remark on this clone: A junction boundary mismatches the germline segment, possibly from a read error. This rearrangement joins TRBV7-7 to TRBJ1-1; D gene uncertain. This CDR3 has 13 amino acids. The germline V gene encodes CDR1 SSHAT and CDR2 FNYEAQ (reference sequence). The CDR3 nucleotides read TGTGCTAGCAGCTCGGGGATGAACACTGAAGCTTTCTTT. Translated: CASSSGMNTEAFF.

The chain employs TRBV7-8 and TRBJ2-7; 9 nucleotides line up with TRBD1. CDR1 SGHVS and CDR2 FQNEAQ come from the germline V gene. This CDR3 is built from 14 residues. The V gene end was trimmed by 4 bases and the J gene end by 5 bases; junction bases not matched to a gene: 6. CDR3 amino acids: CASSWGQGRDEQYF. The CDR3 DNA is TGTGCCAGCAGCTGGGGACAGGGCAGGGACGAGCAGTACTTC.

The rearrangement uses TRBV6-5 and TRBJ1-4; no clear D gene. The CDR3 loop spans 16 amino acids. The V gene's germline CDR1 is MNHEY and CDR2 SVGAGI. Between the trimmed V and J ends, which lost 2 bases and 7 bases, there was a span of 17 bases. The CDR3 reads CASSYGLLGSGEKLFF. CDR3 coding DNA: TGTGCCAGCAGTTACGGACTCCTTGGGAGTGGTGAAAAACTGTTTTTT.

The chain is built from TRBV5-1 and TRBJ1-4, with D uncertain. CDR1 and CDR2 (germline): SGHRS, YFSETQ. The CDR3 is made up of 16 amino acids. Trimming took 0 bases from V and 8 from J, leaving 17 bases between them. The CDR3 loop reads CASSLGGENFSEKLFF. As DNA, the CDR3 is TGCGCCAGCAGCTTGGGCGGGGAGAACTTTAGCGAAAAACTGTTTTTT.

V and J are TRBV7-2 and TRBJ2-5; maybe TRBD1 (6 bases). The ends were cut back, 5 bases at V and 2 bases at J, with 18 bases in the middle. The CDR3 contains 16 residues. From germline, CDR1 is SGHTA and CDR2 FQGNSA. CDR3 region: CASSPRTGHVQETQYF. CDR3 nucleotide sequence: TGTGCCAGCAGCCCCCGAACGGGACACGTACAAGAGACCCAGTACTTC. The variable domain in full, completed from reference TRBV7-2 and TRBJ2-5, reads GAGVSQSPSNKVTEKGKDVELRCDPISGHTALYWYRQSLGQGLEFLIYFQGNSAPDKSGLPSDRFSAERTGGSVSTLTIQRTQQEDSAVYLCASSPRTGHVQETQYFGPGTRLLVL.

This clone was counted once. V and J are TRBV20-1 and TRBJ2-5; D gene unclear. V was pared by 2 bases and J by 5 bases, with 6 bases between. CDR3 length: 11 residues. Germline-derived CDR1 and CDR2 are DFQATT and SNEGSKA (reference sequence). Here the CDR3 reads CSARLVETQYF. CDR3 DNA: TGCAGTGCTAGACTTGTCGAGACCCAGTACTTC.

V is TRBV11-3 and J is TRBJ1-1; a weak D match, TRBD1 (5 bases). The V and J ends lost 1 base and 2 bases respectively, with 11 bases between them. The germline V gene encodes CDR1 SGHNT and CDR2 YENEEA. The CDR3 has 15 residues. CDR3 DNA: TGTGCCAGCAGCTTAGGGGGGGATCTAAACACTGAAGCTTTCTTT. Encoded protein: CASSLGGDLNTEAFF.

The chain couples TRBV27 to TRBJ1-3; D possibly corresponds to TRBD1 (5 bases). CDR1 is MNHEY, CDR2 SMNVEV, per germline (reference sequence). This CDR3 comprises 14 residues. The V and J ends lost 6 bases and 1 base respectively, with 10 bases between them. CDR3 nucleotides: TGTGCCAGCAGCCCAGGGATGTCTGGAAACACCATATATTTT. Amino acid sequence: CASSPGMSGNTIYF.

This clone was seen once. The chain uses TRBV5-1 and TRBJ2-3, with D perhaps matching TRBD1 (7 bases). Germline lookup yields CDR1 SGHRS and CDR2 YFSETQ. Deletions cut 1 base from V and 3 bases from J, with 12 bases between. The length of the CDR3 is 15 residues. The CDR3 sequence: CASSLRQGGTDTQYF. Written as DNA, the CDR3 is TGCGCCAGCAGCTTGAGACAGGGAGGTACAGATACGCAGTATTTT.

The chain is built from TRBV5-1 and TRBJ2-5; 7 bases are shared with TRBD1. This CDR3 region has 15 residues. Per germline, CDR1 SGHRS and CDR2 YFSETQ. Germline trimming cut 4 bases from V and 7 bases from J; bases unmatched to any gene: 13. The CDR3 protein is CASSDLQGEGGTQYF. CDR3 sequence (DNA): TGCGCCAGCAGCGATCTTCAGGGGGAAGGGGGGACCCAGTACTTC.

This clone was counted only a few times. The chain uses TRBV7-9 and TRBJ2-5, with a weak D call TRBD2 (5 bases). The CDR3 extends over 12 amino acids. From germline, CDR1 is SEHNR and CDR2 FQNEAQ (reference sequence). Deletions cut 9 bases from V and 5 bases from J, with 13 bases between. Here the CDR3 DNA reads TGTGCCAGTCTGGCGGGCGGGGAGACCCAGTACTTC. Translating it yields CASLAGGETQYF.

In nucleotides, the CDR3 is TGCGCCAGCAGCTTGATAACAGGGACTATGGGTGAAGCTTTCTTT. This sequence encodes CASSLITGTMGEAFF. The rearrangement uses TRBV5-1 and TRBJ1-1, with a possible D match to TRBD1 (6 bases). V lost 1 base to trimming and J lost 7 bases, with 17 bases between them. Looked up from germline, CDR1 is SGHRS and CDR2 is YFSETQ. This CDR3 has 15 residues.